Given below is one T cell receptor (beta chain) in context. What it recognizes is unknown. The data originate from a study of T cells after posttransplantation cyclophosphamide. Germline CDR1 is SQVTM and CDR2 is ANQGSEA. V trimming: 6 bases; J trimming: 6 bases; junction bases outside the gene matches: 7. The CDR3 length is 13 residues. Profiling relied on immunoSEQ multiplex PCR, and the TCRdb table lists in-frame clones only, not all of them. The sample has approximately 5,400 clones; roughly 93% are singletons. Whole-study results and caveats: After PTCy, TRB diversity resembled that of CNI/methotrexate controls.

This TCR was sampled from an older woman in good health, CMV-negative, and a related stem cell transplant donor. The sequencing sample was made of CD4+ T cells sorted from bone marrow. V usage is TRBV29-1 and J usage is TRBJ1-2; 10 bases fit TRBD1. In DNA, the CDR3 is TGCAGCGTCGACCCGGGACAGGGGAATGGCTACACCTTC. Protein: CSVDPGQGNGYTF.